Listed below are T cell receptor beta chains from one sample, sequenced in a study of T cell responses to AZD1222 COVID-19 vaccine. Sequencing used immunoSEQ multiplex PCR; TCRdb keeps in-frame clones, though not all of them. Found here are roughly 110,000 clones, 92% of them singletons; the top ten hold around 8.6%. Sequencing was performed on peripheral blood, taken 28 days after the second AZD1222 dose. The origin of the receptors is an adult who received the AZD1222 COVID-19 vaccine. Each CDR3 is given with its conserved first and last residue. D genes are given only for firm matches. Clone sizes are given selectively: once, few, many, or a class where the clone is expanded.

D gene | J gene | clone size | V gene | CDR3 protein | CDR3 DNA
. | TRBJ1-2 | . | TRBV4-3 | CASSQEGAREGYGYTF | TGCGCCAGCAGCCAAGAAGGGGCCAGGGAAGGGTATGGCTACACCTTC
TRBD1 | TRBJ2-3 | . | TRBV2 | CASSESRAPGGTQYF | TGTGCCAGCAGTGAGAGCAGGGCCCCAGGGGGTACGCAGTATTTT
TRBD1 | TRBJ2-5 | once | TRBV5-4 | CASSHRGTGDQETQYF | TGTGCCAGCAGCCACCGAGGGACAGGGGACCAAGAGACCCAGTACTTC
TRBD2 | TRBJ2-2 | . | TRBV10-3 | CAISGGGDIWNTGELFF | TGTGCCATCTCTGGCGGGGGGGATATTTGGAACACCGGGGAGCTGTTTTTT
. | TRBJ1-1 | . | TRBV19 | CASSPVGGTEAFF | TGTGCCAGTAGCCCCGTAGGGGGCACTGAAGCTTTCTTT
TRBD1 | TRBJ2-7 | once | TRBV3-1/TRBV3-2 | CASSRGTVYEQYF | TGTGCCAGCAGCCGGGGGACAGTTTACGAGCAGTACTTC
TRBD1 | TRBJ2-3 | . | TRBV29-1 | CSAGQGLTDTQYF | TGCAGCGCCGGACAGGGCCTCACAGATACGCAGTATTTT
. | TRBJ1-2 | . | TRBV3-1/TRBV3-2 | CASSQDSVPRGDGYTF | TGTGCCAGCAGCCAAGATTCGGTTCCCCGCGGGGATGGCTACACCTTC
. | TRBJ1-5 | . | TRBV10-3 | CAITWDLNQPQHF | TGTGCCATCACCTGGGACCTCAATCAGCCCCAGCATTTT
TRBD1 | TRBJ1-2 | . | TRBV5-5 | CASSWGQGGNYGYTF | TGTGCCAGCAGTTGGGGACAGGGAGGTAACTATGGCTACACCTTC
. | TRBJ2-1 | . | TRBV4-2 | CASGKRYEQFF | TGTGCCAGCGGAAAAAGGTATGAGCAGTTCTTC
TRBD1 | TRBJ1-1 | . | TRBV6-5 | CASRPDNSGGTEAFF | TGTGCCAGCAGGCCGGATAACTCAGGGGGCACTGAAGCTTTCTTT
. | TRBJ2-2 | once | TRBV11-3 | CASSVTDTGELFF | TGTGCCAGCAGCGTTACGGACACCGGGGAGCTGTTTTTT
. | TRBJ2-5 | . | TRBV21-1 | CASSKEYRGPETQYF | TGTGCCAGCAGCAAAGAATACAGGGGGCCGGAGACCCAGTACTTC
. | TRBJ1-5 | . | TRBV4-2 | CASSQGSGGNQPQHF | TGTGCCAGCAGCCAAGGGTCCGGGGGCAATCAGCCCCAGCATTTT
TRBD2 | TRBJ2-3 | once | TRBV5-6 | CASSWLGLALSDTQYF | TGTGCCAGCAGTTGGTTAGGACTAGCACTGTCAGATACGCAGTATTTT
TRBD1 | TRBJ1-5 | . | TRBV19 | CASRGQGISPPQHF | TGTGCCAGTAGGGGACAGGGCATCAGCCCGCCCCAGCATTTT
TRBD2 | TRBJ2-1 | . | TRBV27 | CASSFDGTSGNEQFF | TGTGCCAGCAGTTTCGACGGGACTAGCGGCAATGAGCAGTTCTTC
. | TRBJ2-1 | . | TRBV7-9 | CATGGNSYNEQFF | TGTGCCACCGGCGGGAACTCCTACAATGAGCAGTTCTTC
TRBD1 | TRBJ1-4 | . | TRBV19 | CASSVPGQGNEKLFF | TGTGCCAGTAGTGTTCCGGGACAGGGAAATGAAAAACTGTTTTTT
TRBD1 | TRBJ2-1 | . | TRBV6-5 | CASRVGTGTYNEQFF | TGTGCCAGCAGAGTGGGGACAGGGACCTACAATGAGCAGTTCTTC
TRBD1 | TRBJ2-7 | . | TRBV28 | CASSVRGTGLYEQYF | TGTGCCAGCAGTGTACGTGGGACAGGGTTATACGAGCAGTACTTC
. | TRBJ1-6 | . | TRBV30 | CAWVPGDYNSPLHF | TGTGCCTGGGTTCCCGGGGACTATAATTCACCCCTCCACTTT
TRBD2 | TRBJ2-5 | . | TRBV24-1 | CATSDFTGTSGTQETQYF | TGTGCCACCAGTGATTTCACCGGGACTAGCGGGACCCAAGAGACCCAGTACTTC
TRBD2 | TRBJ2-2 | . | TRBV11-3 | CASSLAGGIGELFF | TGTGCCAGCAGCTTAGCGGGAGGAATCGGGGAGCTGTTTTTT
TRBD1 | TRBJ1-2 | . | TRBV3-1/TRBV3-2 | CASSAYRGRSYGYTF | TGTGCCAGCAGCGCATACAGGGGGCGCTCCTATGGCTACACCTTC